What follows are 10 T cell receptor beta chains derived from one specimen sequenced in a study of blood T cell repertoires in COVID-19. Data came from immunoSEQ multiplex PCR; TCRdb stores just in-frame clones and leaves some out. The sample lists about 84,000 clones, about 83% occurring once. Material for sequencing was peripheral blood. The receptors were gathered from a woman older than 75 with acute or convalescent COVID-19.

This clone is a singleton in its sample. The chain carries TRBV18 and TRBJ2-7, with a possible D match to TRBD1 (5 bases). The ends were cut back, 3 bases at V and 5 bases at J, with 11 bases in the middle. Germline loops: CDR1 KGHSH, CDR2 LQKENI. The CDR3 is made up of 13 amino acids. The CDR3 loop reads CASSPAGSNEQYF. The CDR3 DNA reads TGTGCCAGCTCACCGGCAGGGTCCAACGAGCAGTACTTC. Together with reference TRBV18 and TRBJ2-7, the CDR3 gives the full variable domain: NAGVMQNPRHLVRRRGQEARLRCSPMKGHSHVYWYRQLPEEGLKFMVYLQKENIIDESGMPKERFSAEFPKEGPSILRIQQVVRGDSAAYFCASSPAGSNEQYFGPGTRLTVT.

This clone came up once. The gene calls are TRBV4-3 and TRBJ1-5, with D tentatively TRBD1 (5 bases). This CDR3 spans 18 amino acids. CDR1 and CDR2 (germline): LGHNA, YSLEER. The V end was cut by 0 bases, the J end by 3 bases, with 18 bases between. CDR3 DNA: TGCGCCAGCAGCCAAGATGCGTTTCAGGGATGGGTCAATCAGCCCCAGCATTTT. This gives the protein CASSQDAFQGWVNQPQHF.

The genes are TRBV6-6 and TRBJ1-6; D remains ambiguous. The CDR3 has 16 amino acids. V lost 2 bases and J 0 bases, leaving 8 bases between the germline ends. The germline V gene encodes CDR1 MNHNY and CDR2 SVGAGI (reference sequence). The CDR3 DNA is TGTGCCAGCAGTTACAGGGAGAGCTCCTATAATTCACCCCTCCACTTT. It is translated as CASSYRESSYNSPLHF.

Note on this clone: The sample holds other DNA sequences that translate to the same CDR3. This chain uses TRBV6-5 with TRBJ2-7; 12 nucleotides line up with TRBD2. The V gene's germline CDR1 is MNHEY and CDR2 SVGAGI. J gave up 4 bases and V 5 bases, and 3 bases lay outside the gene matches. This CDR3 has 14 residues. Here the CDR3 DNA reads TGTGCCAGCAGTCCAGGGACTAGCGGGTACGAGCAGTACTTC. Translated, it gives CASSPGTSGYEQYF.

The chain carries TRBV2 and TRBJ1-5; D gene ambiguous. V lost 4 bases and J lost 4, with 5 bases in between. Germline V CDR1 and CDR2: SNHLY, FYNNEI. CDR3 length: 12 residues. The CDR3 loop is CASSAGNQPQHF. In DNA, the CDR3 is TGTGCCAGCAGTGCCGGGAATCAGCCCCAGCATTTT.

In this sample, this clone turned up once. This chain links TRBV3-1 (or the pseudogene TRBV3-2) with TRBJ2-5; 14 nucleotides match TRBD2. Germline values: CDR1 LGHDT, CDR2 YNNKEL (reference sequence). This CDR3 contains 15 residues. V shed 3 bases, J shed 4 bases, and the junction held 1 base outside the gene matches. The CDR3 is CASSQTSGRGETQYF. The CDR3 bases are TGTGCCAGCAGCCAGACTAGCGGGAGGGGAGAGACCCAGTACTTC.

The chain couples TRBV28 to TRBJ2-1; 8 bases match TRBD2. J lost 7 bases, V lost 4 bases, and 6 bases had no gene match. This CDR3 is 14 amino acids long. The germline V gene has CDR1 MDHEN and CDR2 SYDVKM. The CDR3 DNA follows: TGTGCCAGCAGTTCCGGGACTAGTGTAAATGAGCAGTTCTTC. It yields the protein CASSSGTSVNEQFF.

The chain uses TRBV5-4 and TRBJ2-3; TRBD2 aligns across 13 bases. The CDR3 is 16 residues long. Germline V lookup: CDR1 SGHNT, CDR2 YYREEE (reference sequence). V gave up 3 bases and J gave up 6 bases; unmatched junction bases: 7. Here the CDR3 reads CASSSGLAGVGDTQYF. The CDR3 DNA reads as TGTGCCAGCAGCTCAGGACTAGCGGGAGTAGGTGATACGCAGTATTTT.

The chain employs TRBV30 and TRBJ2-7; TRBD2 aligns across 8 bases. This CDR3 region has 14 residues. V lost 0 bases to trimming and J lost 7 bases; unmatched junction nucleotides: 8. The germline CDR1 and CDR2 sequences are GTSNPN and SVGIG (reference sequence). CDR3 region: CAWSVIAGTGEQYF. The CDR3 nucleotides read TGTGCCTGGAGTGTGATAGCGGGGACCGGGGAGCAGTACTTC.

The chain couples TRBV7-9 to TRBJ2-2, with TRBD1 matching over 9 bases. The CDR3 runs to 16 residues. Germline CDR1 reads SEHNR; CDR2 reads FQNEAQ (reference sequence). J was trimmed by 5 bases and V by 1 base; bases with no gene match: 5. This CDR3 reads CASSLGGTGRTGELFF. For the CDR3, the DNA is TGTGCCAGCAGCTTAGGGGGGACAGGGCGTACCGGGGAGCTGTTTTTT.